This TCR beta chain was captured by sequencing in a study of blood T cells in healthy people across ages. The CDR3 length is 15 residues. Germline-derived CDR1 and CDR2 are LGHNA and YNFKEQ. V was pared by 6 bases and J by 2 bases, with 16 bases between. Sample-barcoded 5' priming and a J-beta primer mix drove a second PCR of about 6 to 12 cycles. TCRdb passed the 5' RACE reads through MiXCR, listing each CDR3 protein once. There are some 1.8 million distinct CDR3 sequences in the sample; 39% occur only once, and under 30% lies in the top ten. For every donor, a draw yielded around 10 milliliters of peripheral blood. With each sample, at least 5 micrograms of total RNA were extracted. This clonotype showed up just a few times.

The clonotype comes from a human donor in good health. The chain uses TRBV4-2 and TRBJ2-5; the D gene is possibly TRBD2 (6 bases). Input material: blood. The CDR3 nucleotides are TGTGCCAGCAGTCGACGGGACTCAACTCAAGAGACCCAGTACTTC. It encodes CASSRRDSTQETQYF.